These 23 T cell receptor beta chains came from one sample sequenced in a study of cytomegalovirus exposure and HLA in healthy donors. The study ran its PCR with 60 Vbeta and 13 Jbeta primers. Sequencing used immunoSEQ multiplex PCR; TCRdb keeps in-frame clones, though not all of them. The sample lists around 150,000 clones, around 84% occurring once. Sequenced sample: PBMCs. These receptors all come from a middle-aged man in good health and CMV-seronegative.

The table lists this clone with a count of one. Other DNA sequences from this sample encode an identical CDR3 as well. The chain uses TRBV12-5 and TRBJ1-1; D unclear. V was clipped by 1 base and J by 1 base, with 4 bases between them. The germline CDR1 and CDR2 sequences are LGHNT and FRNRAP. This CDR3 spans 13 amino acids. The chain's CDR3 is CASGLDRNTEAFF. The CDR3 DNA reads TGTGCTAGTGGTTTGGACAGGAACACTGAAGCTTTCTTT. The whole variable domain, filled in from reference TRBV12-5 and TRBJ1-1, reads DARVTQTPRHKVTEMGQEVTMRCQPILGHNTVFWYRQTMMQGLELLAYFRNRAPLDDSGMPKDRFSAEMPDATLATLKIQPSEPRDSAVYFCASGLDRNTEAFFGQGTRLTVV.

This chain joins TRBV2 and TRBJ1-2; 9 bases match TRBD1. The J segment lost 13 bases and the V segment lost 1 base, leaving 10 bases of the junction unmatched. CDR1 and CDR2 from the germline V gene are SNHLY and FYNNEI. The CDR3 covers 14 residues. CDR3 DNA: TGTGCCAGCAGTGAAGAGGGGACAGGGAACCTCTTCACCTTC. This codes for CASSEEGTGNLFTF.

The genes are TRBV28 and TRBJ1-2, with a tentative D call TRBD1 (6 bases). CDR3 size: 15 residues. V lost 6 bases to trimming and J lost 2 bases, with 16 bases between them. Germline-derived CDR1 and CDR2 are MDHEN and SYDVKM. Written as DNA, the CDR3 is TGTGCCAGCAGAGCGGCAGGGACACCAAACTATGGCTACACCTTC. Amino acids: CASRAAGTPNYGYTF.

The rearrangement joins TRBV7-3 to TRBJ1-1; no clear D gene. CDR1 and CDR2 (germline): SGHTA, FQGTGA. The CDR3 sequence is 12 residues long. Trimming took 5 bases from V and 5 from J, leaving 9 bases between them. The CDR3 here is CASSAPGTEAFF. The CDR3 DNA reads as TGTGCCAGCAGCGCCCCCGGGACTGAAGCTTTCTTT.

The V and J genes are TRBV27 and TRBJ2-2, with 10 bases lining up with TRBD2. The V and J ends lost 7 bases and 0 bases, in that order; junction bases with no gene match: 5. The V gene's germline CDR1 is MNHEY and CDR2 SMNVEV (reference sequence). The CDR3 length is 16 residues. CDR3 nucleotides: TGTGCCAGCACTCCGCTAGCGGGGGCGAACACCGGGGAGCTGTTTTTT. It codes for CASTPLAGANTGELFF.

The V and J genes are TRBV11-3 and TRBJ2-7; 9 bases align to TRBD1. CDR3 length: 14 residues. Germline trimming cut 5 bases from V and 3 bases from J; bases unmatched to any gene: 5. CDR1 SGHNT and CDR2 YENEEA come from the germline V gene. The DNA for the CDR3 is TGTGCCAGCAGCGCCCGGGACAGGGACTACGAGCAGTACTTC. Its translation is CASSARDRDYEQYF.

This clone has just a few counts. This rearrangement joins TRBV2 to TRBJ2-1; possible D gene TRBD2, 5 bases. The germline CDR1 and CDR2 sequences are SNHLY and FYNNEI. V lost 0 bases to trimming and J lost 8 bases, with 11 bases between them. The CDR3 contains 14 residues. The CDR3 DNA sequence: TGTGCCAGCAGTGAAGCGGGAGTACGCCATGAGCAGTTCTTC. This codes for CASSEAGVRHEQFF. Combining the CDR3 with reference TRBV2 and TRBJ2-1 gives the whole variable domain EPEVTQTPSHQVTQMGQEVILRCVPISNHLYFYWYRQILGQKVEFLVSFYNNEISEKSEIFDDQFSVERPDGSNFTLKIRSTKLEDSAMYFCASSEAGVRHEQFFGPGTRLTVL.

With regard to this clone: An end of the junction does not agree with germline; a read error may underlie this. The V call is TRBV7-7, the J call TRBJ2-5, with a possible D match to TRBD1 (5 bases). From germline, CDR1 is SSHAT and CDR2 FNYEAQ (reference sequence). The CDR3 covers 16 residues. The CDR3 DNA is TGTGCTAGCAGTCCCGGCGGCACAGGTCGGCAAGAGACCCAGTACTTC. Amino acids: CASSPGGTGRQETQYF.

This chain connects TRBV27 to TRBJ2-3; D gene unclear. Trimming cost V 0 bases and J 8 bases, with 12 bases left between them. The V gene's germline CDR1 is MNHEY and CDR2 SMNVEV (reference sequence). This CDR3 has 14 amino acids. CDR3 protein: CASSLSRQARTQYF. CDR3 nucleotides: TGTGCCAGCAGTTTATCGAGACAAGCACGTACGCAGTATTTT.

The chain links TRBV6-6 to TRBJ2-5; 8 bases align to TRBD2. Germline V gene data show CDR1 as MNHNY and CDR2 as SVGAGI (reference sequence). After removal of 5 bases from V and 3 bases from J, the junction contained 11 bases not matched to a gene. The CDR3 runs to 16 residues. The CDR3 sequence is CASSPGLVAGKETQYF. The CDR3, as DNA: TGTGCCAGCAGTCCGGGTTTGGTAGCGGGAAAAGAGACCCAGTACTTC.

This chain joins TRBV25-1 and TRBJ2-7, with D unresolved. The length of the CDR3 is 15 residues. Trimming cost V 7 bases and J 0 bases, with 16 bases left between them. Germline assignment: CDR1 MGHDK and CDR2 SYGVNS. CDR3 amino acids: CASTFGVGSSYEQYF. CDR3 coding DNA: TGTGCCAGCACTTTTGGAGTGGGTAGCTCCTACGAGCAGTACTTC.

The chain recombines TRBV11-2 with TRBJ2-4, with 11 positions matching TRBD2. Trimming removed 5 bases from V and 8 bases from J; junction bases left unmatched: 11. The CDR3 loop spans 16 amino acids. The V gene's germline CDR1 is SGHAT and CDR2 FQNNGV. This chain's CDR3 is CASSPVAGGPRDIQYF. The CDR3 DNA follows: TGTGCCAGCAGCCCTGTAGCGGGAGGGCCTCGGGACATTCAGTACTTC.

The chain has TRBV7-8 and TRBJ2-7; 12 bases are a match to TRBD2. Germline-derived CDR1 and CDR2 are SGHVS and FQNEAQ. This CDR3 spans 15 amino acids. V shed 2 bases, J shed 5 bases, and the junction held 4 bases outside the gene matches. CDR3: CASSLLAGGRNEQYF. The DNA of the CDR3 is TGTGCCAGCAGCTTACTAGCGGGAGGGAGGAACGAGCAGTACTTC.

The J gene is TRBJ2-7, the V gene TRBV4-2; D call uncertain. Per the germline V gene, CDR1 is LGHNA and CDR2 is YNFKEQ. The germline V and J ends were trimmed by 0 bases and 3 bases, with 6 bases remaining between them. The CDR3 has 13 residues. In nucleotides, the CDR3 is TGTGCCAGCAGCCAAGAATCAGTCTACGAGCAGTACTTC. Translating gives CASSQESVYEQYF.

This clone was recorded once. This chain connects TRBV5-1 to TRBJ1-5; 7 nucleotides align to TRBD1. CDR1 and CDR2 from the germline V gene are SGHRS and YFSETQ. The CDR3 totals 15 residues. V gave up 4 bases and J gave up 9 bases; unmatched junction bases: 13. DNA for the CDR3: TGCGCCAGCAGCGCCGAGGAAGGGCAGGGGGGGCCCCAGCATTTT. It translates to CASSAEEGQGGPQHF. Variable domain in full (rest from reference TRBV5-1 and TRBJ1-5): KAGVTQTPRYLIKTRGQQVTLSCSPISGHRSVSWYQQTPGQGLQFLFEYFSETQRNKGNFPGRFSGRQFSNSRSEMNVSTLELGDSALYLCASSAEEGQGGPQHFGDGTRLSIL.

This clone was seen a handful of times. The chain is built from TRBV5-1 and TRBJ2-2, with D possibly being TRBD2 (5 bases). The germline V and J ends were trimmed by 6 bases and 5 bases, with 17 bases remaining between them. CDR1 SGHRS and CDR2 YFSETQ come from the germline V gene. The CDR3 runs to 15 residues. The CDR3 sequence is CASMFGNIRTGELFF. CDR3 nucleotide sequence: TGCGCCAGCATGTTCGGGAATATCAGGACCGGGGAGCTGTTTTTT.

The genes are TRBV5-1 and TRBJ2-3; 7 nucleotides align to TRBD2. This CDR3 contains 16 residues. J was trimmed by 0 bases and V by 0 bases; bases with no gene match: 4. The V gene's germline CDR1 is SGHRS and CDR2 YFSETQ. CDR3 sequence (DNA): TGCGCCAGCAGCTTGGGCCTAGCGGCAAGCACAGATACGCAGTATTTT. Its protein is CASSLGLAASTDTQYF.

The genes are TRBV5-5 and TRBJ2-1; D perhaps matches TRBD1 (6 bases). CDR3 length: 14 amino acids. Trimming removed 4 bases at V and 10 bases at J, with 18 bases between. In germline, CDR1 is SGHKS, CDR2 YYEKEE (reference sequence). Here the CDR3 reads CASSLPGTSGEQFF. In nucleotides, the CDR3 is TGTGCCAGCAGCCTGCCTGGGACATCGGGAGAGCAGTTCTTC.

This chain connects TRBV5-1 to TRBJ2-7; D is undetermined. CDR1 and CDR2 from the germline V gene are SGHRS and YFSETQ. This CDR3 comprises 14 residues. V lost 4 bases and J lost 0, with 11 bases in between. The CDR3 nucleotides are TGCGCCAGCAGCGCCGACACTTTCTCCTACGAGCAGTACTTC. This sequence encodes CASSADTFSYEQYF.

This clone appeared once. V usage is TRBV7-9 and J usage is TRBJ1-1, with 7 bases identical to TRBD1. The CDR3 consists of 16 residues. Germline trimming cut 4 bases from V and 6 bases from J; bases unmatched to any gene: 14. Germline V gives CDR1 SEHNR, CDR2 FQNEAQ (reference sequence). CDR3 nucleotides: TGTGCCAGCAGCTCAAAGCATCTTAGAGGGGGCCCTGAAGCTTTCTTT. Translating it yields CASSSKHLRGGPEAFF.

This clone was counted between two and nine times. The V gene is TRBV11-3, the J gene TRBJ2-5, with a weak D call TRBD2 (6 bases). The CDR3 totals 14 residues. The V gene lost 6 bases and the J gene lost 1 base, with 12 bases spanning the gap. Germline loops: CDR1 SGHNT, CDR2 YENEEA. The CDR3: CASRLRDGQETQYF. CDR3 sequence (DNA): TGTGCCAGCAGATTGCGGGACGGCCAAGAGACCCAGTACTTC.

This chain connects TRBV2 to TRBJ2-1; 8 bases line up with TRBD1. The V and J ends lost 6 bases and 1 base, in that order; junction bases with no gene match: 2. The CDR3 is 14 amino acids. Germline V lookup: CDR1 SNHLY, CDR2 FYNNEI. This CDR3 is CASRDRVSYNEQFF. Written as DNA, the CDR3 is TGTGCCAGCAGGGACAGGGTTTCCTACAATGAGCAGTTCTTC.

The V and J genes are TRBV6-6 and TRBJ2-1; 10 bases match TRBD1. This CDR3 has 14 amino acids. Per the germline V gene, CDR1 is MNHNY and CDR2 is SVGAGI (reference sequence). Germline trimming cut 6 bases from V and 9 bases from J; bases unmatched to any gene: 8. The CDR3 DNA is TGTGCCAGCAGACGACAGGGGGCTTTAAGTGAGCAGTTCTTC. This gives the protein CASRRQGALSEQFF.